The 10 T cell receptor beta chains below all came from one sample that was sequenced in a study of technical replicates of blood from four donors. Only in-frame clones appear in the TCRdb table, and some are missing; sequencing was by immunoSEQ multiplex PCR. The repertoire has 65,000 to 80,000 clones, roughly 94% of them found once; the top ten carry more than 0.25%. The sequenced material came from T cells isolated from PBMCs. Receptors were obtained from a human donor in good health.

The gene calls are TRBV5-1 and TRBJ2-7; possibly TRBD1 for D (5 bases). CDR1 SGHRS and CDR2 YFSETQ come from the germline V gene. This CDR3 contains 12 residues. V lost 4 bases, J lost 5 bases, and 10 bases lay in between. CDR3 nucleotide sequence: TGCGCCAGCAGCCCCCAGGGCAACGAGCAGTACTTC. Translated, it gives CASSPQGNEQYF. Variable domain in full (rest from reference TRBV5-1 and TRBJ2-7): KAGVTQTPRYLIKTRGQQVTLSCSPISGHRSVSWYQQTPGQGLQFLFEYFSETQRNKGNFPGRFSGRQFSNSRSEMNVSTLELGDSALYLCASSPQGNEQYFGPGTRLTVT.

The genes are TRBV7-6 and TRBJ1-2, with TRBD1 as a possible D gene (5 bases). Germline CDR1 is SGHVS and CDR2 is FNYEAQ. This CDR3 spans 15 amino acids. Trimming pared 5 bases from V and 2 bases from J, leaving 15 bases between. The CDR3 coding sequence is TGTGCCAGCAGCCTGCATGGGGGGGGGAACTATGGCTACACCTTC. Translation gives CASSLHGGGNYGYTF.

The chain carries TRBV6-1 and TRBJ1-2; D possibly corresponds to TRBD1 (5 bases). The CDR3 is made up of 15 amino acids. V was shortened by 1 base and J by 3 bases, with 12 bases between the two germline ends. CDR1 is MNHNS and CDR2 is SASEGT in the germline V gene. In DNA, the CDR3 is TGTGCCAGCAGTGAAGTCGGACAAGGCTACTATGGCTACACCTTC. Protein sequence: CASSEVGQGYYGYTF.

This chain joins TRBV4-1 and TRBJ1-1; D unclear. Germline V lookup: CDR1 MGHRA, CDR2 YSYEKL. The CDR3 sequence is 13 residues long. Trimming left V 4 bases short and J 3 bases short, with 9 bases between. The CDR3 coding sequence is TGCGCCAGCAGCCTTGGAGGAGACACTGAAGCTTTCTTT. Its protein is CASSLGGDTEAFF.

The DNA for the CDR3 is TGTGCCAGTCGGCTAACAGGGGGCGATTCACCCCTCCACTTT. Translated, it gives CASRLTGGDSPLHF. V gene TRBV19 combines with J gene TRBJ1-6; 9 bases fit TRBD1. Germline CDR1 reads LNHDA; CDR2 reads SQIVND (reference sequence). J was trimmed by 8 bases and V by 8 bases; bases with no gene match: 7. This CDR3 comprises 14 residues.

V and J are TRBV7-2 and TRBJ2-7; 10 bases align to TRBD2. Germline V CDR1 and CDR2: SGHTA, FQGNSA. This CDR3 comprises 16 residues. V dropped 5 bases and J dropped 4; count of bases not matched to a gene: 11. CDR3 in amino acids: CASSLSRTSGSYEQYF. The DNA for the CDR3 is TGTGCCAGCAGCCTAAGTCGGACTAGCGGATCTTACGAGCAGTACTTC.

This clone occurred once. Germline and junction disagree at one end, which may indicate a read error. The chain couples TRBV23-1 to TRBJ2-7, with 7 bases identical to TRBD2. TRBV23-1 is an open reading frame whose function is uncertain. This CDR3 has 10 amino acids. DNA for the CDR3: TGCGCCAGCAGTCAATGGGAGGGCCACTTC. Translation: CASSQWEGHF.

This clone was observed a single time. The chain carries TRBV7-9 and TRBJ1-2; 7 nucleotides match TRBD1. Trimming at V came to 5 bases and at J to 5 bases, leaving 11 bases not matched to a gene. Germline V lookup: CDR1 SEHNR, CDR2 FQNEAQ (reference sequence). This CDR3 is 15 amino acids long. CDR3 nucleotides: TGTGCCAGCAGCGCACAAGGGGGCGCAGGATATGGCTACACCTTC. This encodes CASSAQGGAGYGYTF.

This sequence joins TRBV28 and TRBJ2-1, with D possibly matching TRBD1 (6 bases). Germline V gives CDR1 MDHEN, CDR2 SYDVKM. Trimming removed 8 bases from V and 6 bases from J, with 20 bases in between. CDR3 length: 15 residues. The chain's CDR3 is CASHTGSSEANEQFF. CDR3 nucleotides: TGTGCCAGCCATACAGGGTCCTCCGAGGCCAATGAGCAGTTCTTC.

The J gene is TRBJ2-1, the V gene TRBV5-1; 8 positions match TRBD1. V lost 5 bases and J lost 4; bases outside the gene matches: 8. CDR3 size: 15 residues. Germline-derived CDR1 and CDR2 are SGHRS and YFSETQ. CDR3: CASSGWQGAYNEQFF. The CDR3 nucleotides read TGCGCCAGCAGTGGGTGGCAGGGGGCTTACAATGAGCAGTTCTTC.